The present T cell receptor beta chain was sequenced within a study of molecular identifiers for immune sequencing clone quantification. Study-wide findings and caveats: In naive cells, clones above 20 RNA copies held under 1% of molecules, whereas in effector cells they held over 98%. Amid 750,000 to 1,000,000 naive cells, spiked Jurkat TCR RNA from one cell was reportedly still detectable. With a barcode shared among identical TCR molecules, highly expanded clone sizes could be underestimated.

CDR3 length equals 15 residues. Losses at the gene ends were 1 base for V and 4 bases for J; bases not matched to a gene: 5. The V gene's germline CDR1 is SEHNR and CDR2 FQNEAQ (reference sequence). To note about this clonotype: The antigen remains unidentified.

For bulk TCR libraries, previously described methods and listed TCR primers were used. Using its own MiXCR run on the PCR reads, TCRdb lists one record per CDR3 protein. The table has under 85,000 distinct CDR3 sequences, 17% seen once; the top ten hold approximately 1.5%. The chain combines TRBV7-9 with TRBJ2-7; 9 nucleotides match TRBD1. Material: naive CD8+ T cells from blood, with Jurkat cell RNA spiked in. Subset noted: FACS-sorted CD8+CD4-CCR7+CD45RA+ naive T cells. This TCR came from a human donor in good health. Some libraries in this study had Jurkat cell RNA spiked in. The CDR3 DNA reads as TGTGCCAGCAGCTTAGGGGACAGGGTCTTGTACGAGCAGTACTTC. It is translated as CASSLGDRVLYEQYF. Supplemented by reference TRBV7-9 and TRBJ2-7, the full variable domain reads DTGVSQNPRHKITKRGQNVTFRCDPISEHNRLYWYRQTLGQGPEFLTYFQNEAQLEKSRLLSDRFSAERPKGSFSTLEIQRTEQGDSAMYLCASSLGDRVLYEQYFGPGTRLTVT.